Below are 10 T cell receptor beta chains sequenced from a single sample in a study of neoadjuvant anti-PD-1 for oral cavity cancer. The repertoire was sequenced with immunoSEQ multiplex PCR; TCRdb's copy has only in-frame clones and lacks some. The top ten clones hold 2.4% of a sample with 15,000 or so clones, 60% to 75% of them seen once. The time point denotes: after neoadjuvant nivolumab, at surgical resection. The sequenced sample was PBMCs, obtained after nivolumab (anti-PD-1) treatment. These receptors all stem from a person aged 35-79 years with oral cavity squamous cell carcinoma.

The chain employs TRBV5-6 and TRBJ1-5; 7 nucleotides line up with TRBD1. This CDR3 is 15 amino acids long. V trimming: 0 bases; J trimming: 4 bases; junction bases outside the gene matches: 4. From germline, CDR1 is SGHDT and CDR2 YYEEEE. The CDR3 protein is CASSLGVTGNQPQHF. The CDR3 DNA reads TGTGCCAGCAGCTTGGGCGTGACAGGGAATCAGCCCCAGCATTTT.

The V and J genes are TRBV7-9 and TRBJ2-2; 8 nucleotides match TRBD2. Germline V gene sequence: CDR1 SEHNR, CDR2 FQNEAQ (reference sequence). The V segment lost 1 base and the J segment 5 bases; nucleotides outside the gene matches: 12. CDR3 size: 18 residues. The CDR3 sequence: CASSLGVVAGRRTGELFF. As DNA, the CDR3 is TGTGCCAGCAGCTTAGGAGTGGTAGCGGGAAGGCGGACCGGGGAGCTGTTTTTT.

This clone was seen a single time. The CDR3 coding sequence is TGCGCCAGCAGCCAAGTGGCGCTAGCGGGGGGGCGCACAGATACGCAGTATTTT. Amino acid sequence: CASSQVALAGGRTDTQYF. The rearrangement links TRBV4-1 to TRBJ2-3; 12 nucleotides align to TRBD2. J was trimmed by 1 base and V by 1 base; bases with no gene match: 6. CDR1 MGHRA and CDR2 YSYEKL come from the germline V gene. This CDR3 is 18 amino acids long.

The V gene is TRBV27, the J gene TRBJ1-1; the match to TRBD1 covers 11 bases. The CDR3 totals 15 residues. In germline, CDR1 is MNHEY, CDR2 SMNVEV (reference sequence). Trimming removed 7 bases from V and 6 bases from J; junction bases left unmatched: 10. CDR3 in amino acids: CASISWDRGTPEAFF. The CDR3 region has the DNA TGTGCCAGCATATCCTGGGACAGGGGGACCCCTGAAGCTTTCTTT.

V usage is TRBV5-1 and J usage is TRBJ1-1; D may be TRBD1 (6 bases). This CDR3 has 12 residues. Deletions cut 7 bases from V and 5 bases from J, with 12 bases between. Germline CDR1 and CDR2: SGHRS and YFSETQ. The CDR3 bases are TGCGCCAGCTCCGCAGGGGAGACTGAAGCTTTCTTT. It yields the protein CASSAGETEAFF.

The rearrangement joins TRBV2 to TRBJ1-2; the D is unclear. This CDR3 comprises 11 residues. Trimming took 2 bases from V and 6 from J, leaving 4 bases between them. Germline V gene sequence: CDR1 SNHLY, CDR2 FYNNEI. The CDR3 nucleotides are TGTGCCAGCAGTGAATGGGATGGCTACACCTTC. Protein sequence: CASSEWDGYTF.

V and J are TRBV7-8 and TRBJ2-7, with 15 bases that match TRBD2. The germline CDR1 and CDR2 sequences are SGHVS and FQNEAQ. This CDR3 has 16 residues. Trimming took 1 base from V and 6 from J; bases not matched to a gene: 4. The CDR3 sequence: CASSLVGLAGGGEQYF. CDR3 bases: TGTGCCAGCAGCTTAGTAGGACTAGCGGGAGGGGGCGAGCAGTACTTC.

The chain has TRBV7-9 and TRBJ1-1; no reliable D call. The germline CDR1 and CDR2 sequences are SEHNR and FQNEAQ (reference sequence). V gave up 7 bases and J gave up 1 base, with 4 bases separating them. The length of the CDR3 is 11 residues. The CDR3 region is CASMENTEAFF. CDR3 DNA: TGTGCCAGCATGGAGAACACTGAAGCTTTCTTT.

The V call is TRBV7-8, the J call TRBJ1-4; perhaps TRBD1 as D (5 bases). The CDR3 loop spans 13 amino acids. V shed 1 base and J shed 10 bases, with 10 bases lying between them. The germline V gene encodes CDR1 SGHVS and CDR2 FQNEAQ. Here the CDR3 DNA reads TGTGCCAGCAGCTTAGTGTCCCAGGGAAAACTGTTTTTT. As protein: CASSLVSQGKLFF.

This clone showed up just once. The J gene is TRBJ2-3, the V gene TRBV6-1, with D hard to call. Germline lookup yields CDR1 MNHNS and CDR2 SASEGT. The CDR3 extends over 13 amino acids. Trimming pared 8 bases from V and 1 base from J, leaving 10 bases between. The CDR3 nucleotides are TGTGCCAGCGGCCCACTGGGCACAGATACGCAGTATTTT. It is translated as CASGPLGTDTQYF.